The text below deals with one T cell receptor beta chain. The source of the sample is a study of control samples from healthy donors and cancer patients. The data were produced by immunoSEQ multiplex PCR, yet TCRdb's version contains in-frame clones alone and is incomplete. The table has about 120,000 clones, 89% seen once. The germline V and J ends were trimmed by 4 bases and 4 bases, with 16 bases remaining between them. Germline-derived CDR1 and CDR2 are LGHNA and YSLEER. The CDR3 is 16 residues long. The source of this sequence is a man aged 50 to 60 in good health. The rearrangement joins TRBV4-3 to TRBJ2-2; D perhaps matches TRBD2 (6 bases). Sequenced: blood. As DNA, the CDR3 is TGCGCCAGCAGCCGGGCGACGGGAGCGGTCACCGGGGAGCTGTTTTTT. Translated: CASSRATGAVTGELFF.